The text below deals with one T cell receptor (beta chain). What it binds is unknown. The data derive from a study of radiotherapy plus CTLA-4 blockade in lung cancer. Study-level points and caveats: Among blood TCR repertoires after radiotherapy plus ipilimumab, tumor-derived clones expanded.

Here immunoSEQ multiplex PCR was the method, and the copy in TCRdb shows in-frame clones only, minus some. The sample shows around 78,000 clones, roughly 79% of them seen only once. The sequences come from peripheral blood, collected from a patient treated with radiotherapy plus ipilimumab. The source is a human donor with non-small cell lung cancer who had a partial response to radiotherapy plus ipilimumab. Some clones in this sample may be carry-over from other donors' samples.

The CDR3 loop reads CASSRPGTVNTEAFF. The CDR3, as DNA: TGTGCCAGCTCACGCCCGGGAACAGTGAACACTGAAGCTTTCTTT. This chain connects TRBV18 to TRBJ1-1, with D unresolved. V was trimmed by 4 bases and J by 0 bases, leaving 12 bases between them. Germline V gene sequence: CDR1 KGHSH, CDR2 LQKENI. The CDR3 covers 15 residues.